These T cell receptor beta chains were read from a single sample in a study of read filtering for tumor transcriptome and immune sequencing. TCRdb fed the reads into MiXCR, producing one record per CDR3 protein. The sample consists of roughly 41,000 distinct CDR3 sequences, roughly an eighth of them appearing once. The specimen sequenced was a population of CD138-negative cells sorted from bone marrow. These receptors were taken from a donor at least 40 years old with multiple myeloma. Both conserved end residues are part of each CDR3. A D gene is named only where the DNA matches it firmly. Not every row has a clone size; where given, it reads once, few, many or a size class.

clone size | J gene | V gene | D gene | CDR3 protein | CDR3 DNA
few | TRBJ2-3 | TRBV20-1 | TRBD2 | CSARNLADNSNTDTQYF | TGCAGTGCTAGGAACCTAGCGGACAATTCTAACACAGATACGCAGTATTTT
many | TRBJ2-1 | TRBV5-1 | TRBD1 | CASSAGQGGYEQFF | TGCGCCAGCAGCGCGGGACAGGGGGGCTATGAGCAGTTCTTC
once | TRBJ2-1 | TRBV10-3 | - | CAISPRVCSYNEQFF | TGTGCCATCAGTCCCCGGGTTTGCTCCTACAATGAGCAGTTCTTC
- | TRBJ2-5 | TRBV6-5 | - | CASRSPYDMQETQYF | TGTGCCAGCAGATCTCCCTACGACATGCAAGAGACCCAGTACTTC
many | TRBJ1-5 | TRBV4-1 | - | CASSQVGSNQPQHF | TGCGCCAGCAGCCAAGTCGGGAGCAATCAGCCCCAGCATTTT
- | TRBJ1-4 | TRBV7-9 | - | CASSPTTGNNEKLFF | TGTGCCAGCAGCCCCACGACAGGAAACAATGAAAAACTGTTTTTT
- | TRBJ2-1 | TRBV29-1 | - | CSVSHVNEQFF | TGCAGCGTCTCCCACGTCAATGAGCAGTTCTTC
many | TRBJ2-1 | TRBV20-1 | TRBD2 | CSASPLAISYNEQFF | TGCAGTGCTAGCCCACTAGCGATCTCCTACAATGAGCAGTTCTTC
many | TRBJ2-2 | TRBV6-1 | - | CASTSDTGELFF | TGTGCCAGCACCTCGGACACCGGGGAGCTGTTTTTT
few | TRBJ2-1 | TRBV3-1 | TRBD2 | CASSQDPGLAYNEQFF | TGTGCCAGCAGCCAAGATCCGGGACTAGCCTACAATGAGCAGTTCTTC
many | TRBJ2-7 | TRBV7-9 | - | CASSGRRYEQYF | TGTGCCAGCAGCGGAAGAAGGTACGAGCAGTACTTC
many | TRBJ2-1 | TRBV6-1 | TRBD2 | CASSPLAVRGNEQFF | TGTGCCAGCAGTCCACTAGCGGTCAGGGGCAATGAGCAGTTCTTC
many | TRBJ1-5 | TRBV29-1 | TRBD1 | CSVGQGPNQPQHF | TGCAGCGTTGGACAGGGCCCCAATCAGCCCCAGCATTTT
many | TRBJ2-1 | TRBV29-1 | - | CSVEDENPGRNEQFF | TGCAGCGTTGAAGATGAAAATCCAGGTCGAAATGAGCAGTTCTTC
many | TRBJ2-6 | TRBV20-1 | - | CSARQGFPGANVLTF | TGCAGTGCTCGGCAGGGATTCCCTGGGGCCAACGTCCTGACTTTC
- | TRBJ2-7 | TRBV7-9 | - | CASSVSGRAYEQYF | TGTGCCAGCAGCGTGTCGGGGCGAGCCTACGAGCAGTACTTC
many | TRBJ2-3 | TRBV18 | - | CASSPPRGAHTQYF | TGTGCCAGCTCACCACCTAGGGGGGCACATACGCAGTATTTT
few | TRBJ1-3 | TRBV20-1 | - | CSARRPLPEDTIYF | TGCAGTGCTCGTAGACCCCTGCCCGAGGACACCATATATTTT
few | TRBJ2-4 | TRBV6-5 | - | CASSYGVEGPTKNIQYF | TGTGCCAGCAGTTACGGTGTCGAGGGGCCGACCAAAAACATTCAGTACTTC
many | TRBJ2-2 | TRBV12-3/TRBV12-4 | TRBD1 | CASSLGQGGTGELFF | TGTGCCAGCAGTTTAGGACAGGGGGGAACCGGGGAGCTGTTTTTT
- | TRBJ2-2 | TRBV5-1 | - | CASSWDTRNTGELFF | TGCGCCAGCAGCTGGGACACCCGGAACACCGGGGAGCTGTTTTTT
few | TRBJ2-2 | TRBV7-6 | - | CASSQTGGELFF | TGTGCCAGCAGCCAAACGGGCGGGGAGCTGTTTTTT
many | TRBJ1-1 | TRBV6-5 | TRBD1 | CASSSAGAGGTEAFF | TGTGCCAGCAGCTCAGCTGGGGCAGGGGGTACTGAAGCTTTCTTT
many | TRBJ2-6 | TRBV12-3/TRBV12-4 | - | CASNIGMANVLTF | TGTGCCAGCAACATCGGGATGGCCAACGTCCTGACTTTC
many | TRBJ2-7 | TRBV20-1 | TRBD2 | CSARSPGLAGGYEQYF | TGCAGTGCTAGATCTCCCGGACTAGCGGGAGGGTACGAGCAGTACTTC
many | TRBJ2-3 | TRBV24-1 | - | CATSFSTDTQYF | TGTGCCACCAGTTTCAGCACAGATACGCAGTATTTT
many | TRBJ2-7 | TRBV30 | TRBD1 | CAWNRQGPRYEQYF | TGTGCCTGGAACCGACAGGGACCCCGTTACGAGCAGTACTTC
few | TRBJ2-2 | TRBV18 | - | CASSPPTSGDSGELFF | TGTGCCAGCTCACCACCCACCTCAGGGGATTCCGGGGAGCTGTTTTTT
many | TRBJ2-7 | TRBV7-2 | - | CASRQSTTSYEQYF | TGTGCCAGCAGGCAAAGCACTACCTCCTACGAGCAGTACTTC
many | TRBJ2-5 | TRBV29-1 | TRBD1 | CSFWTGRSQETQYF | TGCAGCTTCTGGACAGGTAGAAGCCAAGAGACCCAGTACTTC
many | TRBJ1-1 | TRBV7-2 | - | CASSAAGGVTEAFF | TGTGCCAGCAGCGCAGCTGGAGGGGTAACTGAAGCTTTCTTT
many | TRBJ2-2 | TRBV6-9 | - | CASSYSGQRSTGELFF | TGTGCCAGCAGTTATTCCGGACAGAGATCCACCGGGGAGCTGTTTTTT
many | TRBJ2-7 | TRBV27 | - | CASSLSIGEVSYEQYF | TGTGCCAGCAGTTTATCGATCGGGGAGGTCTCCTACGAGCAGTACTTC
many | TRBJ2-5 | TRBV3-1 | - | CASSQVPHQETQYF | TGTGCCAGCAGCCAAGTTCCCCACCAAGAGACCCAGTACTTC
many | TRBJ2-2 | TRBV4-2 | - | CASRSLSRREENTGELFF | TGTGCCAGCAGATCATTATCACGGAGGGAGGAGAACACCGGGGAGCTGTTTTTT
many | TRBJ2-1 | TRBV7-6 | - | CASSQVVRERLNEQFF | TGTGCCAGCAGCCAAGTGGTGCGGGAACGACTCAATGAGCAGTTCTTC
many | TRBJ2-6 | TRBV18 | - | CASSPQGFGANVLTF | TGTGCCAGCTCACCACAGGGTTTTGGGGCCAACGTCCTGACTTTC
many | TRBJ2-7 | TRBV5-1 | - | CASSPRGGTLSHEQYF | TGCGCCAGCAGCCCCCGTGGGGGGACCCTCTCGCACGAGCAGTACTTC
many | TRBJ2-3 | TRBV11-1 | - | CASSLDMYSTDTQYF | TGTGCCAGCAGCTTAGATATGTATTCTACAGATACGCAGTATTTT
many | TRBJ2-3 | TRBV5-4 | TRBD1 | CASRTGGGPDTQYF | TGTGCCAGCAGGACAGGGGGCGGACCAGATACGCAGTATTTT
many | TRBJ2-3 | TRBV19 | - | CASSTGAFTDTQYF | TGTGCCAGTAGTACGGGGGCTTTTACAGATACGCAGTATTTT
- | TRBJ2-1 | TRBV7-7 | - | CASSLKRTNEQFF | TGTGCTAGCAGCTTAAAGCGGACCAATGAGCAGTTCTTC
many | TRBJ1-1 | TRBV7-9 | TRBD1 | CATLTGVFTEAFF | TGTGCCACTTTAACAGGGGTCTTCACTGAAGCTTTCTTT
many | TRBJ2-7 | TRBV28 | TRBD2 | CASSRERTSGFYEQYF | TGTGCCAGCAGTAGAGAGCGGACTAGCGGTTTCTACGAGCAGTACTTC
many | TRBJ2-5 | TRBV10-1 | TRBD1 | CASSRTGGMETQYF | TGCGCCAGCAGTCGAACAGGGGGCATGGAGACCCAGTACTTC
many | TRBJ2-1 | TRBV11-2 | - | CASSSRMAAEFDNEQFF | TGTGCCAGCAGCTCCCGGATGGCAGCCGAGTTTGACAATGAGCAGTTCTTC
- | TRBJ2-5 | TRBV7-2 | - | CASSLGPNQETQYF | TGTGCCAGCAGCTTAGGGCCGAACCAAGAGACCCAGTACTTC
- | TRBJ2-3 | TRBV9 | TRBD1 | CASTQGGQGTDTQYF | TGTGCCAGCACCCAAGGAGGACAGGGCACAGATACGCAGTATTTT
many | TRBJ1-1 | TRBV12-3/TRBV12-4 | - | CASSLLGGRLGTEAFF | TGTGCCAGCAGCCTCTTAGGGGGGCGTTTGGGCACTGAAGCTTTCTTT
many | TRBJ1-5 | TRBV3-1 | - | CASSQGSGASNQPQHF | TGTGCCAGCAGCCAAGGCTCAGGGGCGAGCAATCAGCCCCAGCATTTT
many | TRBJ1-5 | TRBV5-1 | - | CASSLGPSQNQPQHF | TGCGCCAGCAGCTTGGGGCCGTCGCAAAATCAGCCCCAGCATTTT
few | TRBJ1-1 | TRBV6-6 | TRBD1 | CASSADPPGTVVHF | TGTGCCAGCAGTGCGGACCCTCCCGGGACAGTAGTCCACTTT
many | TRBJ2-3 | TRBV28 | - | CASSGTPKAQYF | TGTGCCAGCAGTGGGACTCCGAAGGCGCAGTATTTT
many | TRBJ1-1 | TRBV2 | - | CASSELTWRGTEAFF | TGTGCCAGCAGTGAACTCACTTGGCGGGGCACTGAAGCTTTCTTT
many | TRBJ2-1 | TRBV7-2 | TRBD2 | CASTLGLAKSNEQFF | TGTGCCAGCACCTTGGGACTAGCAAAATCCAATGAGCAGTTCTTC
many | TRBJ2-7 | TRBV18 | - | CASSQGQDLGEQYF | TGTGCCAGCTCACAAGGCCAGGACCTCGGCGAGCAGTACTTC
many | TRBJ1-5 | TRBV5-6 | TRBD1 | CASSIMDRGVQPQHF | TGTGCCAGCAGCATCATGGACAGGGGGGTTCAGCCCCAGCATTTT